This TCR beta chain is drawn from a study of CD8 T cells in ankylosing spondylitis. Regarding the study as a whole: In the blood and synovial fluid of reactive arthritis, some motif variants had been previously reported. Disease-linked clones had a CD8+ phenotype and relatively low frequency in peripheral blood. In ankylosing spondylitis patients, matched synovial fluid reportedly showed significant enrichment of disease-linked clones.

CDR1 SGDLS and CDR2 YYNGEE come from the germline V gene. There are 15 residues in the CDR3. Between the trimmed V and J ends, which lost 4 bases and 2 bases, there was a span of 15 bases. Each TCR beta library was made by quantitative 5'-RACE that incorporated molecular barcodes. TCRdb used MiXCR to reprocess the 5' RACE reads, holding one entry per CDR3 protein. The sample has about 42,000 distinct CDR3 sequences, more than 3% seen once; the top ten hold 4%. This clonotype was observed many times. Its matching antigen is unknown. The sequencing input was blood, either unsorted or a sorted T cell fraction (not recorded which). The chain combines TRBV9 with TRBJ2-5; TRBD1 or TRBD2 may be the D gene (5 bases each). This TCR came from a female donor with ankylosing spondylitis or in good health (not recorded which). This CDR3 is CASSFGGGGQETQYF. CDR3 nucleotide sequence: TGTGCCAGCAGCTTCGGAGGTGGGGGACAAGAGACCCAGTACTTC. The full variable domain, in which reference TRBV9 and TRBJ2-5 provide the parts outside the CDR3, is DSGVTQTPKHLITATGQRVTLRCSPRSGDLSVYWYQQSLDQGLQFLIQYYNGEERAKGNILERFSAQQFPDLHSELNLSSLELGDSALYFCASSFGGGGQETQYFGPGTRLLVL.